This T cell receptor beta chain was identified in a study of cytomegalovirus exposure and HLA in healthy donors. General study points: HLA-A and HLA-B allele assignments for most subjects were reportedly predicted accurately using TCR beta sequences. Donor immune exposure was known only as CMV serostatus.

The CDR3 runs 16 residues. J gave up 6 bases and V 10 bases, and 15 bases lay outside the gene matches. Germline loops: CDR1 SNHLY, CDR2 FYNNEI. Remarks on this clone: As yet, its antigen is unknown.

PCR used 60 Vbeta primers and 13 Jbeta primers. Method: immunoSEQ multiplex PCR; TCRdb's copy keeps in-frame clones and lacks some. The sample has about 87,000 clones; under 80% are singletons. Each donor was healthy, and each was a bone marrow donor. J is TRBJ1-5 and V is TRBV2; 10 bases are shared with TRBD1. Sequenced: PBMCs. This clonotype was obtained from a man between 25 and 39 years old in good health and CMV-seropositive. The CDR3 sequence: CATSRDRGASSQPQHF. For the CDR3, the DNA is TGTGCCACGTCCCGGGACAGGGGCGCTAGCTCTCAGCCCCAGCATTTT.